Listed below are T cell receptor beta chains from one sample, sequenced in a study of cytomegalovirus exposure and HLA in healthy donors. Clones were read by immunoSEQ multiplex PCR, and TCRdb kept only the in-frame ones, dropping some. The sample lists about 52,000 clones; 60% to 75% were seen once. Sequenced sample: PBMCs. The receptor set was obtained from a woman in her forties or fifties in good health and CMV-seronegative. CDR3s include the opening cysteine and the closing phenylalanine or tryptophan. Fields, in order: clone size, J gene, V gene, D gene, CDR3 protein, CDR3 DNA. A D gene is named only where the DNA matches it firmly. The listing skips clone size in some rows; elsewhere it reads once, few, many or a size class.

clone_size: -; j_call: TRBJ1-1; v_call: TRBV6-1; d_call: -; cdr3_aa: CASRVQGNTEAFF; cdr3_nt: TGTGCCAGCAGGGTACAGGGGAACACTGAAGCTTTCTTT
clone_size: -; j_call: TRBJ2-7; v_call: TRBV7-3; d_call: TRBD2; cdr3_aa: CASSPTSGASYEQYF; cdr3_nt: TGTGCCAGCAGCCCGACTAGCGGGGCGTCCTACGAGCAGTACTTC
clone_size: few; j_call: TRBJ1-1; v_call: TRBV6-6; d_call: -; cdr3_aa: CASSYQGSGTEAFF; cdr3_nt: TGTGCCAGCAGTTATCAGGGGTCGGGCACTGAAGCTTTCTTT
clone_size: -; j_call: TRBJ2-7; v_call: TRBV5-3; d_call: -; cdr3_aa: CARSLEFEPPYEQYF; cdr3_nt: TGTGCCAGAAGCTTGGAGTTTGAGCCGCCCTACGAGCAGTACTTC
clone_size: -; j_call: TRBJ1-2; v_call: TRBV5-4; d_call: -; cdr3_aa: CASSLEGRAANGYTF; cdr3_nt: TGTGCCAGCAGCCTGGAGGGCAGGGCGGCAAATGGCTACACCTTC
clone_size: -; j_call: TRBJ2-1; v_call: TRBV28; d_call: TRBD2; cdr3_aa: CASSLGLAGRQEQFF; cdr3_nt: TGTGCCAGCAGTTTAGGACTAGCGGGACGGCAGGAGCAGTTCTTC
clone_size: -; j_call: TRBJ1-1; v_call: TRBV5-5; d_call: -; cdr3_aa: CASSLGHYEAFF; cdr3_nt: TGTGCCAGCAGCTTGGGACATTATGAAGCTTTCTTT
clone_size: -; j_call: TRBJ1-3; v_call: TRBV4-2; d_call: TRBD1; cdr3_aa: CASSQRDRGLGNTIYF; cdr3_nt: TGTGCCAGCAGCCAAAGGGACAGGGGATTAGGAAACACCATATATTTT
clone_size: -; j_call: TRBJ2-2; v_call: TRBV6-1; d_call: TRBD2; cdr3_aa: CALQRGGVNTGELFF; cdr3_nt: TGTGCCCTTCAAAGGGGAGGGGTAAACACCGGGGAGCTGTTTTTT
clone_size: -; j_call: TRBJ2-1; v_call: TRBV4-3; d_call: TRBD2; cdr3_aa: CASSQDRYGGAGNEQFF; cdr3_nt: TGCGCCAGCAGCCAAGATAGGTACGGGGGGGCTGGAAATGAGCAGTTCTTC
clone_size: once; j_call: TRBJ2-7; v_call: TRBV7-9; d_call: -; cdr3_aa: CASSLGYTSYEQYF; cdr3_nt: TGTGCCAGCAGCTTAGGGTACACCAGCTACGAGCAGTACTTC
clone_size: -; j_call: TRBJ2-7; v_call: TRBV4-3; d_call: -; cdr3_aa: CASSPMRATTYEQYF; cdr3_nt: TGCGCCAGCAGCCCTATGCGCGCTACTACCTACGAGCAGTACTTC
clone_size: -; j_call: TRBJ1-2; v_call: TRBV28; d_call: TRBD1; cdr3_aa: CASSLFGQGPHGYTF; cdr3_nt: TGTGCCAGCAGTTTATTTGGACAGGGACCCCATGGCTACACCTTC
clone_size: -; j_call: TRBJ1-4; v_call: TRBV4-1; d_call: -; cdr3_aa: CASSQDRGEEKLFF; cdr3_nt: TGCGCCAGCAGCCAAGACAGGGGTGAGGAAAAACTGTTTTTT
clone_size: -; j_call: TRBJ2-5; v_call: TRBV14; d_call: -; cdr3_aa: CASSPTTSSGETQYF; cdr3_nt: TGTGCCAGCAGCCCCACCACTAGCAGCGGCGAGACCCAGTACTTC
clone_size: -; j_call: TRBJ2-3; v_call: TRBV29-1; d_call: TRBD1; cdr3_aa: CSVVGTVDRGRKDTQYF; cdr3_nt: TGCAGCGTTGTTGGGACAGTCGACAGGGGGCGGAAAGATACGCAGTATTTT
clone_size: -; j_call: TRBJ2-3; v_call: TRBV6-4; d_call: TRBD2; cdr3_aa: CATGAQAGGPDTQYF; cdr3_nt: TGTGCCACAGGGGCTCAAGCGGGGGGCCCGGATACGCAGTATTTT
clone_size: few; j_call: TRBJ1-1; v_call: TRBV2; d_call: -; cdr3_aa: CASSTQGSNTEAFF; cdr3_nt: TGTGCCAGCAGTACACAGGGTTCGAACACTGAAGCTTTCTTT
clone_size: -; j_call: TRBJ1-1; v_call: TRBV14; d_call: -; cdr3_aa: CASSQQIAVNTEAFF; cdr3_nt: TGTGCCAGCAGCCAACAGATAGCAGTTAACACTGAAGCTTTCTTT